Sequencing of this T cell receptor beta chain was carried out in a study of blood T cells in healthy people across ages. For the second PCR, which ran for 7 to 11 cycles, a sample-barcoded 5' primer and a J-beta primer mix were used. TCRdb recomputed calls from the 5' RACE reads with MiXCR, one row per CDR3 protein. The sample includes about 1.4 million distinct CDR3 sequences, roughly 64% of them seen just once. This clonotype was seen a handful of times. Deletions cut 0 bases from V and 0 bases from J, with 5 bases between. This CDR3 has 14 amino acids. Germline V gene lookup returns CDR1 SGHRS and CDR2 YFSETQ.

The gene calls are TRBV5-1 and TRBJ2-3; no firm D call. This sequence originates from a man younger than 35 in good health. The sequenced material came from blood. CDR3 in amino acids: CASSLEDSTDTQYF. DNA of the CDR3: TGCGCCAGCAGCTTGGAGGACAGCACAGATACGCAGTATTTT.